The 5 T cell receptor beta chains below all came from one sample that was sequenced in a study of siplizumab effects on memory and regulatory T cells. Repertoires were generated with immunoSEQ multiplex PCR, while TCRdb's copy carries only in-frame clones and drops some. The sample lists 90,000 to 95,000 clones; approximately 96% were seen once. Material: naive CD4+ T cells sorted from blood. The receptors were gathered from a human donor in good health.

The genes are TRBV5-5 and TRBJ2-7; 11 nucleotides align to TRBD2. The CDR3 runs 14 residues. V trimming: 4 bases; J trimming: 6 bases; junction bases outside the gene matches: 6. Germline V gives CDR1 SGHKS, CDR2 YYEKEE (reference sequence). DNA of the CDR3: TGTGCCAGCAGCCCACTAGCGGGGGTTGTCGAGCAGTACTTC. Translation gives CASSPLAGVVEQYF. Filled out from reference TRBV5-5 and TRBJ2-7, the complete variable domain reads DAGVTQSPTHLIKTRGQQVTLRCSPISGHKSVSWYQQVLGQGPQFIFQYYEKEERGRGNFPDRFSARQFPNYSSELNVNALLLGDSALYLCASSPLAGVVEQYFGPGTRLTVT.

With regard to this clone: An end of the junction differs from the germline gene, which may be a read error. Different DNA sequences within this sample yield the same CDR3. This chain joins TRBV30 and TRBJ2-1, with 12 bases that match TRBD2. Germline V lookup: CDR1 GTSNPN, CDR2 SVGIG (reference sequence). This CDR3 spans 17 amino acids. The CDR3 protein is CAWSPPPGTSGYNEQFF. The CDR3 coding sequence is TGTGCCTGGAGTCCCCCGCCTGGGACTAGCGGGTACAATGAACAGTTCTTC.

V gene TRBV9 combines with J gene TRBJ1-2; D is possibly TRBD1 (5 bases). Between the trimmed V and J ends, which lost 3 bases and 5 bases, there was a span of 20 bases. Per germline, CDR1 SGDLS and CDR2 YYNGEE. This CDR3 comprises 16 residues. CDR3 bases: TGTGCCAGCAGCGAACGCTACGGTGGGGGGTTATATGGCTACACCTTC. It codes for CASSERYGGGLYGYTF.

The CDR3 bases are TGTGCCAGCAGTGCGGAGAGGTATAATTCACCCCTCCACTTT. Translation gives CASSAERYNSPLHF. The gene calls are TRBV25-1 and TRBJ1-6, with D unresolved. V was cut by 4 bases and J by 4 bases, with 8 bases left in between. The CDR3 runs to 14 residues. The V gene's germline CDR1 is MGHDK and CDR2 SYGVNS.

This clone was counted a few times. The genes are TRBV7-9 and TRBJ1-1; the D is unclear. V was clipped by 3 bases and J by 1 base, with 6 bases between them. The germline gives CDR1 SEHNR, CDR2 FQNEAQ (reference sequence). This CDR3 is built from 13 residues. The CDR3 bases are TGTGCCAGCAGCTTTAGGCAGAACACTGAAGCTTTCTTT. Translated, it gives CASSFRQNTEAFF.